Sequencing of this TCR beta chain was carried out in a study of blood T cells in healthy people across ages. This clonotype has a handful of counts. Then a second PCR, running roughly 7 to 11 cycles, was carried out with a sample-barcoded 5' primer and a J-beta primer mix. A single record per CDR3 protein comes from TCRdb applying MiXCR to the 5' RACE reads. The data show more than 750,000 distinct CDR3 sequences, roughly 28% seen once. The V end lost 1 base, the J end lost 2 bases, and 12 bases lay between the germline ends. The CDR3 length is 15 residues. Per germline, CDR1 SGHRS and CDR2 YFSETQ. Healthy Caucasian individuals from Russia aged 6 to 90 were enrolled as donors. This sample also belongs to another study, concerning T cells of mothers and their children.

The sequenced sample consisted of blood. This receptor was taken from a woman in her thirties or forties in good health. The chain links TRBV5-1 to TRBJ1-2; unclear D gene. CDR3 amino acids: CASSLNRVSNYGYTF. CDR3 nucleotides: TGCGCCAGCAGCTTGAATAGGGTGTCGAACTATGGCTACACCTTC.